Listed here are 11 T cell receptor beta chains from one sample, sequenced in a study of shared clonotypes between healthy human individuals. Profiled with immunoSEQ multiplex PCR; TCRdb holds only in-frame clones, not every one. The data hold a few million clones, with 90% to 97% observed a single time. The material sequenced was naive CD4+ T cells sorted from blood. The sample's subset: CD45RA+ positively selected. Receptors were obtained from a man between 18 and 35 years old in good health.

The chain couples TRBV7-4 to TRBJ1-2, with TRBD1 identical over 7 bases. CDR1 and CDR2 from the germline V gene are SGHVT and SQSDAQ. The CDR3 is 13 residues long. Germline trimming cut 5 bases from V and 5 bases from J; bases unmatched to any gene: 5. The CDR3 spells CASSTGQAYGYTF. In nucleotides, the CDR3 is TGTGCCAGCAGCACTGGACAGGCATATGGCTACACCTTC.

The CDR3 nucleotides are TGTGCCAGCAGCGTAGGACAGGGCGGGGGATACGAGCAGTACTTC. Amino acids: CASSVGQGGGYEQYF. This sequence joins TRBV9 and TRBJ2-7; D is perhaps TRBD1 or TRBD2 (7 bases each). Germline CDR1 and CDR2: SGDLS and YYNGEE. With 0 bases removed from V and 4 bases from J, the gap between germline ends came to 14 bases. The CDR3 contains 15 residues.

This clone has only a few counts. Other DNA variants within this sample encode the same CDR3. The chain links TRBV20-1 to TRBJ1-1, with D unclear. CDR3 length: 10 amino acids. V lost 0 bases, J lost 4 bases, and 0 bases lay in between. Germline CDR1 and CDR2: DFQATT and SNEGSKA (reference sequence). The CDR3 protein is CSARDTEAFF. The CDR3 nucleotides are TGCAGTGCTAGAGACACTGAAGCTTTCTTT.

V is TRBV19 and J is TRBJ1-2; possible D gene TRBD1, 6 bases. CDR1 and CDR2 from the germline V gene are LNHDA and SQIVND (reference sequence). CDR3 length: 12 amino acids. V lost 3 bases and J 8 bases, leaving 10 bases between the germline ends. CDR3 nucleotide sequence: TGTGCCAGTAGTATCACAGGGTGGGGCTACACCTTC. This codes for CASSITGWGYTF.

The chain couples TRBV10-2 to TRBJ2-7; 8 bases map to TRBD1. With V trimmed by 6 bases and J by 4 bases, 17 bases remained unmatched. The CDR3 covers 17 residues. Germline V lookup: CDR1 WSHSY, CDR2 SAAADI. CDR3 nucleotide sequence: TGCGCCAGCAGGACTTCAGGACAGGGCGGTAGTACGTACGAGCAGTACTTC. It encodes CASRTSGQGGSTYEQYF.

CDR3 sequence: CASSLVPRLTGELFF. CDR3 in DNA: TGTGCCAGCAGCTTGGTCCCGCGTCTCACCGGGGAGCTGTTTTTT. The chain couples TRBV5-4 to TRBJ2-2; D is uncertain. Trimming stripped 0 bases from V and 4 bases from J, with 10 bases between. The germline CDR1 and CDR2 sequences are SGHNT and YYREEE (reference sequence). The CDR3 contains 15 residues.

The chain joins TRBV5-1 to TRBJ1-4; D is uncertain. Germline assignment: CDR1 SGHRS and CDR2 YFSETQ. The CDR3 runs to 16 residues. V lost 0 bases and J 4 bases, leaving 13 bases between the germline ends. CDR3: CASSLAPTSFNEKLFF. For the CDR3, the DNA is TGCGCCAGCAGCTTGGCCCCGACAAGTTTTAATGAAAAACTGTTTTTT.

CDR3 protein: CASSLVNIPRGETQYF. The CDR3 DNA reads as TGTGCCAGCAGCTTAGTAAACATTCCCCGTGGGGAGACCCAGTACTTC. V usage is TRBV28 and J usage is TRBJ2-5; D remains unclear. V was pared by 6 bases and J by 5 bases, with 22 bases between. The CDR3 is 16 amino acids. Germline CDR1 is MDHEN and CDR2 is SYDVKM.

The genes are TRBV19 and TRBJ1-4; a possible D gene is TRBD1 (6 bases). The CDR3 is 16 amino acids. Between the trimmed V and J ends, which lost 2 bases and 7 bases, there was a span of 17 bases. Germline V gene sequence: CDR1 LNHDA, CDR2 SQIVND (reference sequence). CDR3 sequence (DNA): TGTGCCAGTAGTATAATCAGGGACACTACGGGTGAAAAACTGTTTTTT. Amino acid sequence: CASSIIRDTTGEKLFF.

A remark on this clone: Mismatch with germline at one junction end may stem from a read error. This chain joins TRBV7-7 and TRBJ2-5; 10 nucleotides agree with TRBD1. Germline assignment: CDR1 SSHAT and CDR2 FNYEAQ (reference sequence). The CDR3 contains 20 residues. In nucleotides, the CDR3 is TGTGCTAGCAGCTTCCCCCGAGACAGGGGGCACTTAGGGTGGCAAGAGACCCAGTACTTC. This encodes CASSFPRDRGHLGWQETQYF.

The chain combines TRBV4-3 with TRBJ1-3; 9 bases match TRBD1. The CDR3 extends over 15 amino acids. V was clipped by 4 bases and J by 8 bases; unmatched bases: 9. Germline CDR1 LGHNA, CDR2 YSLEER. CDR3 bases: TGCGCCAGCAGCCGGGAAGGACAGGGGTCGGACACCATATATTTT. Its translation: CASSREGQGSDTIYF.